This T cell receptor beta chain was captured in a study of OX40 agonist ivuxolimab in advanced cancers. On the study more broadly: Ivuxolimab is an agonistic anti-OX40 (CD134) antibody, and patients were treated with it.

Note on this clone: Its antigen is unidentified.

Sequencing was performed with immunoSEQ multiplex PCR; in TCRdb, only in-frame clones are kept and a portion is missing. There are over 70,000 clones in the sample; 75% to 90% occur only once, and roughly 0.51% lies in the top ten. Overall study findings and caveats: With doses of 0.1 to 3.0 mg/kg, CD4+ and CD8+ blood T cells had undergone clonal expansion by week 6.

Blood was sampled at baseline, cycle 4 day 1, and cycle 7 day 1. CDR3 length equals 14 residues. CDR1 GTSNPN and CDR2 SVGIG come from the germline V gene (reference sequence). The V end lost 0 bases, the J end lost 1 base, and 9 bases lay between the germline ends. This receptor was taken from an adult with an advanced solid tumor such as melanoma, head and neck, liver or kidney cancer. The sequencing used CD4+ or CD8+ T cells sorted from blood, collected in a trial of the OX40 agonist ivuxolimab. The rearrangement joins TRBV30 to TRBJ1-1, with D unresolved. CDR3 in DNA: TGTGCCTGGAGTGTTGGTCAGGCGAACACTGAAGCTTTCTTT. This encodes CAWSVGQANTEAFF.